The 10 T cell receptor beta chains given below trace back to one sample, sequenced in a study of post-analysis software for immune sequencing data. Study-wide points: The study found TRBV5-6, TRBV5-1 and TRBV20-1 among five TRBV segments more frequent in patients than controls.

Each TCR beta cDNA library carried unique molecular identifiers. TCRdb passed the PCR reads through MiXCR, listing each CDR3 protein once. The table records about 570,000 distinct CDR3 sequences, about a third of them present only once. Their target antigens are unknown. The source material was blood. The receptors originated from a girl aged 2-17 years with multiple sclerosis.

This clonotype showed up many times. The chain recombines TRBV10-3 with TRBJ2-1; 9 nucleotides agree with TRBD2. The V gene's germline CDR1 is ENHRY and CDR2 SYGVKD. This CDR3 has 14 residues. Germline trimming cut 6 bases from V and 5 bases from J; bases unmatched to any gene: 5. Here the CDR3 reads CAIRKRGEDNEQFF. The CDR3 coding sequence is TGTGCCATCAGGAAGCGGGGGGAGGACAATGAGCAGTTCTTC.

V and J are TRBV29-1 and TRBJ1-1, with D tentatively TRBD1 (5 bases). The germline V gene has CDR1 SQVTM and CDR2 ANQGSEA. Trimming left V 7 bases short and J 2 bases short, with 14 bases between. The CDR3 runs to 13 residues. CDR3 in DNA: TGCAGCGCCACGACAGACCCTAACACTGAAGCTTTCTTT. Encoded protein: CSATTDPNTEAFF.

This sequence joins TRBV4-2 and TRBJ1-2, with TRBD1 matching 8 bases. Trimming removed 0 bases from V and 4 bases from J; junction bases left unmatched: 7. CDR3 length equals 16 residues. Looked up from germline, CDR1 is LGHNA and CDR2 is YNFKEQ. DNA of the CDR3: TGTGCCAGCAGCCAAGAACCGGGACAGGCGGCCTATGGCTACACCTTC. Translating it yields CASSQEPGQAAYGYTF.

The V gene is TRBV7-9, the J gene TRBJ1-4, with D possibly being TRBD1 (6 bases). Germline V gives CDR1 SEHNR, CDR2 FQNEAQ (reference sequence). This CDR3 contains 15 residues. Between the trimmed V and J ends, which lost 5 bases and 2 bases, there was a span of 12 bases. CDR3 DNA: TGTGCCAGCAGCCCCGGGACACTTACTAATGAAAAACTGTTTTTT. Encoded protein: CASSPGTLTNEKLFF.

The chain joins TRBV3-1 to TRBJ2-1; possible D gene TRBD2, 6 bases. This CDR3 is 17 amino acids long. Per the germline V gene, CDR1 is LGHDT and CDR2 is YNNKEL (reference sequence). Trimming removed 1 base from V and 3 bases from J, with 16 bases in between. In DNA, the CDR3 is TGTGCCAGCAGCCAAGTCGGAGGGGTTAAGGACTACAATGAGCAGTTCTTC. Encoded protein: CASSQVGGVKDYNEQFF.

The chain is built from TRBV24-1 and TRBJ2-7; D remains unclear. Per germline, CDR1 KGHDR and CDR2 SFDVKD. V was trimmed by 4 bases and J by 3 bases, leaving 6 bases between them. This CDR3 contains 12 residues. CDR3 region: CATSERGYEQYF. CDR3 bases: TGTGCCACCAGTGAGCGAGGCTACGAGCAGTACTTC.

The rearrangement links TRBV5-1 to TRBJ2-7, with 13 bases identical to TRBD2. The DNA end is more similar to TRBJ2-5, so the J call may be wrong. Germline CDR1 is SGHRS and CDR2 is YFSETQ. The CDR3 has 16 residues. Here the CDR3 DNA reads TGCGCCAGCAGCTCGACTAGCGGGGGGCCAGGGGAGACCCAGTACTTC. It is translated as CASSSTSGGPGETQYF.

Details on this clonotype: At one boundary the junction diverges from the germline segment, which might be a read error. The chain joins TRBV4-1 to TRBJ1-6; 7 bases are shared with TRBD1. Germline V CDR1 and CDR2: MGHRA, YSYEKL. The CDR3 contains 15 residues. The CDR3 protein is CVSSGGGVYNSPLHF. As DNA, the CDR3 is TGCGTCAGCAGCGGAGGGGGCGTTTATAATTCACCCCTCCACTTT.

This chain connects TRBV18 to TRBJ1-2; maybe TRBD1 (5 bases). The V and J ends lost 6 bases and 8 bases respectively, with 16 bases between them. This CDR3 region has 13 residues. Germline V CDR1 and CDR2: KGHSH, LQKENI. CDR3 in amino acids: CASSGTSQSGYTF. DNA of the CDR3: TGTGCCAGCTCCGGGACCTCCCAGTCCGGCTACACCTTC.

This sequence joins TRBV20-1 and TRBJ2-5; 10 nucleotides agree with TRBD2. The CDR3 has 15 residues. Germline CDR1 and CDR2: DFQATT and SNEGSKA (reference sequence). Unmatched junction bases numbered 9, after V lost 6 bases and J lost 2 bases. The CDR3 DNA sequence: TGCAGTGCAGCGATAGCGGGGGGTAAACAAGAGACCCAGTACTTC. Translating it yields CSAAIAGGKQETQYF.